Below are 10 T cell receptor beta chains sequenced from a single sample in a study of Ad26.COV2.S vaccination and SARS-CoV-2 variants. Generated by immunoSEQ multiplex PCR, the TCRdb table keeps only in-frame clones and is missing some. The sample holds some 290,000 clones, approximately 80% seen once. The treatment: about 20 received Ad26.COV2.S at low or high dose, single or two shots; about 5 received placebo; per-sample allocation not given. It was on day 63 after the first vaccine or placebo injection that samples were taken. Sequenced material: peripheral blood, taken in a trial of Ad26.COV2.S vaccine versus placebo. Source of these receptors: a person aged 18-60 years who received the Ad26.COV2.S COVID-19 vaccine or a placebo.

V is TRBV19 and J is TRBJ1-1; no clear D. The CDR3 is 15 residues long. The germline CDR1 and CDR2 sequences are LNHDA and SQIVND (reference sequence). Deletions cut 1 base from V and 0 bases from J, with 9 bases between. CDR3 amino acids: CASSIAGLLNTEAFF. DNA of the CDR3: TGTGCCAGTAGTATAGCTGGGCTATTGAACACTGAAGCTTTCTTT.

This clone was observed once. V gene TRBV10-3 combines with J gene TRBJ2-1, with 14 bases aligning to TRBD2. V gave up 5 bases and J gave up 8 bases; unmatched junction bases: 5. CDR3 length: 15 amino acids. Germline-derived CDR1 and CDR2 are ENHRY and SYGVKD. CDR3 DNA: TGTGCCATCAGTAGGACTAGCGGGGGGTCTTATGAGCAGTTCTTC. This gives the protein CAISRTSGGSYEQFF.

In DNA, the CDR3 is TGTGCCAGTAGCGCGATGAACACTGAAGCTTTCTTT. Its translation is CASSAMNTEAFF. The rearrangement links TRBV19 to TRBJ1-1, with D uncertain. Looked up from germline, CDR1 is LNHDA and CDR2 is SQIVND (reference sequence). The CDR3 length is 12 residues. Trimming removed 6 bases at V and 0 bases at J, with 5 bases between.

This chain connects TRBV12-3 or TRBV12-4 to TRBJ1-5; D is perhaps TRBD1 (5 bases). Trimming removed 8 bases at V and 5 bases at J, with 13 bases between. The length of the CDR3 is 13 residues. CDR3 sequence reads: CASGTGGHQPQHF. DNA of the CDR3: TGTGCCAGCGGAACTGGGGGTCATCAGCCCCAGCATTTT.

The chain has TRBV25-1 and TRBJ2-4, with 7 bases fitting TRBD2. The CDR3 consists of 17 residues. V lost 3 bases, J lost 3 bases, and 11 bases stayed unmatched. Germline-derived CDR1 and CDR2 are MGHDK and SYGVNS. Here the CDR3 reads CASSDPGSSGGKNIQYF. The DNA of the CDR3 is TGTGCCAGCAGTGACCCCGGGTCTAGCGGAGGCAAAAACATTCAGTACTTC.

The rearrangement uses TRBV5-1 and TRBJ2-7, with a possible D match to TRBD2 (5 bases). Trimming cost V 4 bases and J 0 bases, with 11 bases left between them. The CDR3 covers 14 residues. Germline CDR1 reads SGHRS; CDR2 reads YFSETQ. CDR3 in DNA: TGCGCCAGCAGCATTGGAGGTAACTCCTACGAGCAGTACTTC. Its translation is CASSIGGNSYEQYF. Based on the CDR3 plus reference TRBV5-1 and TRBJ2-7, the full variable domain is KAGVTQTPRYLIKTRGQQVTLSCSPISGHRSVSWYQQTPGQGLQFLFEYFSETQRNKGNFPGRFSGRQFSNSRSEMNVSTLELGDSALYLCASSIGGNSYEQYFGPGTRLTVT.

The V call is TRBV24-1, the J call TRBJ2-2; the D is unclear. This CDR3 is 16 amino acids long. Germline V gives CDR1 KGHDR, CDR2 SFDVKD. With 4 bases removed from V and 7 bases from J, the gap between germline ends came to 18 bases. CDR3 DNA: TGTGCCACCAGTGACGAGTCCGGCAGGACGAGCGGGGAGCTGTTTTTT. It yields the protein CATSDESGRTSGELFF.

This rearrangement joins TRBV4-1 to TRBJ2-3; D is perhaps TRBD2 (6 bases). Deletions cut 0 bases from V and 0 bases from J, with 16 bases between. Germline CDR1 is MGHRA and CDR2 is YSYEKL. The CDR3 is made up of 18 amino acids. The CDR3 sequence is CASSQESWGDDSTDTQYF. DNA of the CDR3: TGCGCCAGCAGCCAAGAGTCCTGGGGGGACGATAGCACAGATACGCAGTATTTT.

V gene TRBV7-8 combines with J gene TRBJ2-7, with D tentatively TRBD1 (5 bases). The CDR3 consists of 13 residues. Trimming stripped 5 bases from V and 6 bases from J, with 14 bases between. Per germline, CDR1 SGHVS and CDR2 FQNEAQ. The CDR3 DNA sequence: TGTGCCAGCAGCACCCACCGGACACCCGAGCAGTACTTC. As protein: CASSTHRTPEQYF.

This chain uses TRBV10-3 with TRBJ2-7, with 9 bases identical to TRBD1. Germline CDR1 is ENHRY and CDR2 is SYGVKD. The V segment lost 10 bases and the J segment 3 bases; nucleotides outside the gene matches: 13. This CDR3 spans 15 amino acids. The CDR3 sequence: CATWRGQGISYEQYF. CDR3 coding DNA: TGTGCCACCTGGAGGGGACAGGGAATTAGCTACGAGCAGTACTTC.